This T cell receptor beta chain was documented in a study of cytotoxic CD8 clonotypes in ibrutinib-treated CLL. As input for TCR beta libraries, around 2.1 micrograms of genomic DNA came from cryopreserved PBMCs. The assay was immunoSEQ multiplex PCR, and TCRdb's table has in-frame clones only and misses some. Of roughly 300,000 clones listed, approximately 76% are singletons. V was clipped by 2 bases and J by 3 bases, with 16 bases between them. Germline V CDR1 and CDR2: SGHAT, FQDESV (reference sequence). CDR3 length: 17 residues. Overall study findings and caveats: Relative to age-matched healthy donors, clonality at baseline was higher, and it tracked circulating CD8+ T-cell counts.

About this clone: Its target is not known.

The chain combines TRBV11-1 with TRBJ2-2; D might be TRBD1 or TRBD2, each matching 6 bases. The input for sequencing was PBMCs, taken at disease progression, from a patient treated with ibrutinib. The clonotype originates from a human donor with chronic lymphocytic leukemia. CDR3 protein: CASSLSLWGAHTGELFF. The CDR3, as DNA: TGTGCCAGCAGCTTATCTCTGTGGGGGGCGCACACCGGGGAGCTGTTTTTT.